This TCR beta chain was obtained from a study of cytomegalovirus exposure and HLA in healthy donors. Worth noting for this clone: What it binds is unknown.

The CDR3 sequence is 15 residues long. Unmatched junction bases numbered 4, after V lost 2 bases and J lost 0 bases. Germline V gene sequence: CDR1 SGHTS, CDR2 YDEGEE. Study-wide results and caveats: An analysis done earlier found most TCR beta V segments productive about 87% or about 30% of the time.

Amplification used 60 Vbeta primers and 13 Jbeta primers. Measured with immunoSEQ multiplex PCR; TCRdb has only the in-frame clones, and not every one. The sample shows roughly 190,000 clones, roughly four fifths of them seen only once. This TCR was recovered from a man aged 18 to 35 in good health and CMV-seronegative. The source material was PBMCs. The chain is built from TRBV5-8 and TRBJ2-5; 7 bases match TRBD2. The CDR3 region is CASSFSGVNQETQYF. CDR3 bases: TGTGCCAGCAGCTTCAGCGGGGTAAACCAAGAGACCCAGTACTTC. Variable domain in full (rest from reference TRBV5-8 and TRBJ2-5): EAGVTQSPTHLIKTRGQQATLRCSPISGHTSVYWYQQALGLGLQFLLWYDEGEERNRGNFPPRFSGRQFPNYSSELNVNALELEDSALYLCASSFSGVNQETQYFGPGTRLLVL.